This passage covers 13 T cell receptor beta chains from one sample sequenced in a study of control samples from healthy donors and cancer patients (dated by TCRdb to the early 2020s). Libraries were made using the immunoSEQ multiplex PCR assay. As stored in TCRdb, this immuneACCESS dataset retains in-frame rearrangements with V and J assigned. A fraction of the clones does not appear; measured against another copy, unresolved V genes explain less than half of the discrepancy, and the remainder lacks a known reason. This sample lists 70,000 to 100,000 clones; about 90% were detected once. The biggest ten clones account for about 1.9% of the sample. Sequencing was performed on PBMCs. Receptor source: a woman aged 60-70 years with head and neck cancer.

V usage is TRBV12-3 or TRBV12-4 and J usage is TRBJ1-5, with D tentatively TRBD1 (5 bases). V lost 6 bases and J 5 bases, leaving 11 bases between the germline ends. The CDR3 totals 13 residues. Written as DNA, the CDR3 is TGTGCCAGCAGGGGCGGACAATATCAGCCCCAGCATTTT. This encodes CASRGGQYQPQHF.

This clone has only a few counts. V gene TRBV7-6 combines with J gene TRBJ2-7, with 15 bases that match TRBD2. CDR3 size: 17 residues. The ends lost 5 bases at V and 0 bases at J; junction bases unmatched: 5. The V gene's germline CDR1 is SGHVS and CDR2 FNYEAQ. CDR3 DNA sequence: TGTGCCAGCAGCCCCGGACTAGCGGGAGGGAGCTCCTACGAGCAGTACTTC. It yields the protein CASSPGLAGGSSYEQYF.

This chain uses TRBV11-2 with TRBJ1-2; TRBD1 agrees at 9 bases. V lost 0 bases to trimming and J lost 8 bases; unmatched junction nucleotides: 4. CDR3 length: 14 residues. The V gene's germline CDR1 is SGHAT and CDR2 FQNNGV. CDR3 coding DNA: TGTGCCAGCAGCTTAGAAAGGACAGGGGCCGGCTACACCTTC. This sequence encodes CASSLERTGAGYTF.

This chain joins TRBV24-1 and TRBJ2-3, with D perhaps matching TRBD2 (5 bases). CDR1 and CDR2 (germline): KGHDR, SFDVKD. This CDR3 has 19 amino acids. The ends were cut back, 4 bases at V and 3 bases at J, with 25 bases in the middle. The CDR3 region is CATSERVRSGVSRTDTQYF. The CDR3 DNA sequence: TGTGCCACCAGTGAGCGGGTCCGGTCCGGGGTAAGCAGGACAGATACGCAGTATTTT.

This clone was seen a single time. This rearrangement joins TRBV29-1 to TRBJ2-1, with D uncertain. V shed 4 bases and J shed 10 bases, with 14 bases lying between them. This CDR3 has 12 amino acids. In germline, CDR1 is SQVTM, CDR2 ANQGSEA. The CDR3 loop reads CSVVYKVIEQFF. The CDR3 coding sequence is TGCAGCGTTGTATATAAGGTTATAGAGCAGTTCTTC.

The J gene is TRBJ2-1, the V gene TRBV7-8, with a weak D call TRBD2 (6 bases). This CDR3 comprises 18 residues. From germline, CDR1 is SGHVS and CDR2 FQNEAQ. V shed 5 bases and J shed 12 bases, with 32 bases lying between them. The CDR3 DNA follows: TGTGCCAGCAGCGATTTCCTACCCCGGGAGTCCGCAAAAATCCGGCAGTTCTTC. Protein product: CASSDFLPRESAKIRQFF.

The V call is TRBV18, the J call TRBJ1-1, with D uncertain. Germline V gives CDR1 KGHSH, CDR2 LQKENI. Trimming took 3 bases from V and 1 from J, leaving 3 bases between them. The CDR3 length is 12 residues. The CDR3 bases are TGTGCCAGCTCACCGGAGAACACTGAAGCTTTCTTT. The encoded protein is CASSPENTEAFF. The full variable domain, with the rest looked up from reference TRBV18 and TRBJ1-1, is NAGVMQNPRHLVRRRGQEARLRCSPMKGHSHVYWYRQLPEEGLKFMVYLQKENIIDESGMPKERFSAEFPKEGPSILRIQQVVRGDSAAYFCASSPENTEAFFGQGTRLTVV.

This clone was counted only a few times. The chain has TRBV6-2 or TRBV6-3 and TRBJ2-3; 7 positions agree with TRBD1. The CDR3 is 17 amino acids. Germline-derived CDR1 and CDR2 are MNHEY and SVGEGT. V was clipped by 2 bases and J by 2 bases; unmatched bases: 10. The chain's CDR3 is CASSYQGTDSVTDTQYF. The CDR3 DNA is TGTGCCAGCAGTTACCAGGGGACAGATTCAGTCACAGATACGCAGTATTTT.

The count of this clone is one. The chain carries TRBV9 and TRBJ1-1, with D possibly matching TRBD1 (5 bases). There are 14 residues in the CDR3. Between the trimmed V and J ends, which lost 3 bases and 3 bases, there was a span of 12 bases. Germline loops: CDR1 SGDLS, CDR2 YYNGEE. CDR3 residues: CASSAPGGDTEAFF. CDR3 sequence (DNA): TGTGCCAGCAGCGCCCCGGGGGGGGACACTGAAGCTTTCTTT.

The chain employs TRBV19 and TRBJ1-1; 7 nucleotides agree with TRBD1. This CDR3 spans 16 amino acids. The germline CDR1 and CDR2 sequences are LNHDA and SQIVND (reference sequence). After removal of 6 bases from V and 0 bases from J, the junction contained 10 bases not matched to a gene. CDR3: CASRPIRTGVNTEAFF. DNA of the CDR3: TGTGCCAGTAGACCGATCCGAACAGGGGTGAACACTGAAGCTTTCTTT.

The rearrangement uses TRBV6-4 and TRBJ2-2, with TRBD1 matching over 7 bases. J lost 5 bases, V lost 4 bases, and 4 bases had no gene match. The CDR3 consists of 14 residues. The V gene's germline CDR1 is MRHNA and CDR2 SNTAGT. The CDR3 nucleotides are TGTGCCAGCAGTGTCGACAGGGTGACCGGGGAGCTGTTTTTT. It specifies CASSVDRVTGELFF.

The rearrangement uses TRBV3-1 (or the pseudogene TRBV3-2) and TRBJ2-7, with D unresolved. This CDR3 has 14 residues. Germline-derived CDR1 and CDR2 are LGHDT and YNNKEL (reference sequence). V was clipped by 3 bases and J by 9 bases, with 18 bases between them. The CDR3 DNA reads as TGTGCCAGCAGCCAGCGACCTACACAACTCGGGCAGTACTTC. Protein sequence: CASSQRPTQLGQYF.

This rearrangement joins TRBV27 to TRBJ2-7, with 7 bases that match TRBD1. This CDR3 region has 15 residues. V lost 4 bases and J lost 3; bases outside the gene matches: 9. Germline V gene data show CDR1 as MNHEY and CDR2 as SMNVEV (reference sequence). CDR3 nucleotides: TGTGCCAGCAGTTCAGCGACAGGGCCGGGCTACGAGCAGTACTTC. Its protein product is CASSSATGPGYEQYF.